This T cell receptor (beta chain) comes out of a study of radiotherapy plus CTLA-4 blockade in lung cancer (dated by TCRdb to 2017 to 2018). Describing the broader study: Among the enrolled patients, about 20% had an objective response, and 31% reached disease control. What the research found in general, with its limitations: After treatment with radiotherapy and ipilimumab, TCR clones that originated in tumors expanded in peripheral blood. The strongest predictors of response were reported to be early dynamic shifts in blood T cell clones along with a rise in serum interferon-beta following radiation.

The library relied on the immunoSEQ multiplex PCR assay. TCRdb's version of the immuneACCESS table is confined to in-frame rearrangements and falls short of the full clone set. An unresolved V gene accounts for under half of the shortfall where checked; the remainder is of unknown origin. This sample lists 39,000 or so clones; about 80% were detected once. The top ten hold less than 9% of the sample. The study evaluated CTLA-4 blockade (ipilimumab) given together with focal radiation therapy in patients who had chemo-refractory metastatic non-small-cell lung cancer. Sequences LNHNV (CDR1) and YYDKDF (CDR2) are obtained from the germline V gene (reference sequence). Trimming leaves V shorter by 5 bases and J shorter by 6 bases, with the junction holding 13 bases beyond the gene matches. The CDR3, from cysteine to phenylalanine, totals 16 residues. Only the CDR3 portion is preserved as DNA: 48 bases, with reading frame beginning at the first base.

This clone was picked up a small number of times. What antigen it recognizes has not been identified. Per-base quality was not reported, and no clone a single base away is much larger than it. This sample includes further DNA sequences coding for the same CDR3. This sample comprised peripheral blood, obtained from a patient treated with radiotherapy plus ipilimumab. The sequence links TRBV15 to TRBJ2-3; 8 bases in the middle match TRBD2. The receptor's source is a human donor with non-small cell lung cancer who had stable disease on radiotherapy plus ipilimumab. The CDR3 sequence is CATSLKTGGGGDTQYF. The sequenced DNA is TGTGCCACCAGCCTAAAGACCGGGGGGGGCGGGGATACGCAGTATTTT.